This T cell receptor (beta chain) was profiled in a study of T cell responses to AZD1222 COVID-19 vaccine. The study's findings and limits: The donors showed a predominance of white British ancestry and of females, with possible underestimation of clonal diversity. Nearly half of spike-specific TCRs reportedly go after variant regions that carry no mutations.

Germline CDR1 MNHEY, CDR2 SVGAGI. The CDR3 has 14 amino acids. V was clipped by 6 bases and J by 6 bases, with 18 bases between them. Comment on this clone: Its matching antigen is unknown.

Profiling relied on immunoSEQ multiplex PCR, and the TCRdb table lists in-frame clones only, not all of them. The table records approximately 180,000 clones, around nine tenths of them present only once. The material sequenced was peripheral blood, taken on day 0 of AZD1222 vaccination. V usage is TRBV6-5 and J usage is TRBJ2-7, with D hard to call. This clonotype originated in an adult in good health. CDR3 in DNA: TGTGCCAGCAGAAGACGAGACTCCCCGGCCGAGCAGTACTTC. The encoded protein is CASRRRDSPAEQYF.